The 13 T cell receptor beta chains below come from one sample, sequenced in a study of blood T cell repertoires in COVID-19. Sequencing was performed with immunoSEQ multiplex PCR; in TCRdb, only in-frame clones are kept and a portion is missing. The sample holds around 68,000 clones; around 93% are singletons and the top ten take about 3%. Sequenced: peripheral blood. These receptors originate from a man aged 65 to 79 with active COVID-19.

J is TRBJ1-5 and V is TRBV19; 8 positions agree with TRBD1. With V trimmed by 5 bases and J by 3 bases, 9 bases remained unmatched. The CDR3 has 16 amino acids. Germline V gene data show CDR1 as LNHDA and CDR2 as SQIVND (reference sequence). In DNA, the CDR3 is TGTGCCAGTAGTCCAAACGGGGACAGGTACAATCAGCCCCAGCATTTT. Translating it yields CASSPNGDRYNQPQHF.

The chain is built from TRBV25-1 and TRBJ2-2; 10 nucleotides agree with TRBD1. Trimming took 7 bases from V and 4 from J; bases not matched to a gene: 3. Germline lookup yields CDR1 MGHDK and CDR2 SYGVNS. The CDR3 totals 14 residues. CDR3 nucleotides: TGTGCCAGCAAGGGACAGGGGAGCACCGGGGAGCTGTTTTTT. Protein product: CASKGQGSTGELFF. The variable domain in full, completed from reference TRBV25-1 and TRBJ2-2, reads EADIYQTPRYLVIGTGKKITLECSQTMGHDKMYWYQQDPGMELHLIHYSYGVNSTEKGDLSSESTVSRIRTEHFPLTLESARPSHTSQYLCASKGQGSTGELFFGEGSRLTVL.

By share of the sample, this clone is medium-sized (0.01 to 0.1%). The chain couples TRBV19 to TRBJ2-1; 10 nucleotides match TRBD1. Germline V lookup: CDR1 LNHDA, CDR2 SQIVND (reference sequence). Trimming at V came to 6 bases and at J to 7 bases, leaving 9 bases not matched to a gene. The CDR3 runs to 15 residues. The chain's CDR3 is CASRTRDRGKNEQFF. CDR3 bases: TGTGCCAGTAGAACCCGGGACAGGGGTAAGAATGAGCAGTTCTTC.

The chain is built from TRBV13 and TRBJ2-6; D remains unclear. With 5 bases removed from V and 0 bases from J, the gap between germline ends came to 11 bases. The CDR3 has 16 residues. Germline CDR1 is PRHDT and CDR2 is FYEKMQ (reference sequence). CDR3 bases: TGTGCCAGCAGCCCCCCCCCGGGCTCTGGGGCCAACGTCCTGACTTTC. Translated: CASSPPPGSGANVLTF.

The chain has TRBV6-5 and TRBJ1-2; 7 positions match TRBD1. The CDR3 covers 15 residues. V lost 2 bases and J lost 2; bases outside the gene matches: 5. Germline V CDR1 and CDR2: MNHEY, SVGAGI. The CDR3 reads CASSYISGGNYGYTF. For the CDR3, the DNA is TGTGCCAGCAGTTACATATCAGGGGGGAACTATGGCTACACCTTC.

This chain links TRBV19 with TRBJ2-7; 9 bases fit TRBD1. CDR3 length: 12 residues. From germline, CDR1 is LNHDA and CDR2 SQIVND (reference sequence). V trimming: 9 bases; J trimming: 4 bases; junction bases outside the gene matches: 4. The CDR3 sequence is CASTGQGYEQYF. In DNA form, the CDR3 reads TGTGCCAGCACGGGACAGGGTTACGAGCAGTACTTC.

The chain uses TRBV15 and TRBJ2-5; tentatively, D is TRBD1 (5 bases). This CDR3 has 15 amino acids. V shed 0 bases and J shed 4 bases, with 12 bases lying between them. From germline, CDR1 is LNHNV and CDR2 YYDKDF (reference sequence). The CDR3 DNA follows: TGTGCCACCAGCAGAGATGCAGGGATGATAGAGACCCAGTACTTC. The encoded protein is CATSRDAGMIETQYF.

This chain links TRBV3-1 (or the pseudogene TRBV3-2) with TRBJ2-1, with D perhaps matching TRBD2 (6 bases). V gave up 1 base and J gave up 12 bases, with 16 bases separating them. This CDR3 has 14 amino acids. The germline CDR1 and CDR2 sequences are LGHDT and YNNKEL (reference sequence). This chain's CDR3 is CASSQGRRGAGQFF. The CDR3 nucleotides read TGTGCCAGCAGCCAAGGACGGCGGGGTGCGGGGCAGTTCTTC.

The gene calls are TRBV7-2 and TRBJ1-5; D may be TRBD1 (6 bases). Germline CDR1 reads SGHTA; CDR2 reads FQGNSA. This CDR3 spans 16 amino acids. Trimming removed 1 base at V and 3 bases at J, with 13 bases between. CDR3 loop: CASSLGIQGNNQPQHF. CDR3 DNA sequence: TGTGCCAGCAGCTTAGGGATACAGGGAAACAATCAGCCCCAGCATTTT. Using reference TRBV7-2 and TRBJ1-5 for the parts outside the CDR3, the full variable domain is GAGVSQSPSNKVTEKGKDVELRCDPISGHTALYWYRQSLGQGLEFLIYFQGNSAPDKSGLPSDRFSAERTGGSVSTLTIQRTQQEDSAVYLCASSLGIQGNNQPQHFGDGTRLSIL.

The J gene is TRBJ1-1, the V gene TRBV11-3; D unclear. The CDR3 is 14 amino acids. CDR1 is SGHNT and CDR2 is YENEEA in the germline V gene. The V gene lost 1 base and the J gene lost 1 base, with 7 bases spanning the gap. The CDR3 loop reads CASSLGYSNTEAFF. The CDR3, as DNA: TGTGCCAGCAGCTTAGGGTACTCGAACACTGAAGCTTTCTTT.

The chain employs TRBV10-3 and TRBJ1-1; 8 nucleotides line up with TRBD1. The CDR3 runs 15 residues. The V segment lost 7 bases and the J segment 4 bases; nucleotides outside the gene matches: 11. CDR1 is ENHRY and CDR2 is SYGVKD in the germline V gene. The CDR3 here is CAINNLQTGGTEAFF. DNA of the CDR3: TGTGCCATCAATAATCTTCAAACAGGGGGCACTGAAGCTTTCTTT.

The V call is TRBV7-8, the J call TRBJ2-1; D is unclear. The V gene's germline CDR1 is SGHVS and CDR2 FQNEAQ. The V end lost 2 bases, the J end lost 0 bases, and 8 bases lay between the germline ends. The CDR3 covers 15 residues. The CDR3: CASSLRRSSYNEQFF. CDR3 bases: TGTGCCAGCAGCTTACGGCGGAGCTCCTACAATGAGCAGTTCTTC.

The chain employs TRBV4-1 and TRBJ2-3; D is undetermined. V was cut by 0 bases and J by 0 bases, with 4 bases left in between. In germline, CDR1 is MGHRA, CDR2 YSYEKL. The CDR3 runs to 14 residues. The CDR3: CASSQETSTDTQYF. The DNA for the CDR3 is TGCGCCAGCAGCCAAGAGACTAGCACAGATACGCAGTATTTT.